One and the same sample provided the 12 T cell receptor beta chains below, sequenced in a study of blood T cell repertoires in COVID-19. The repertoire was sequenced with immunoSEQ multiplex PCR; TCRdb's copy has only in-frame clones and lacks some. The sample lists roughly 190,000 clones, roughly four fifths occurring once. What was sequenced was peripheral blood. The source is a human donor with acute or convalescent COVID-19. The donor label of this sample is uncertain.

This sequence joins TRBV27 and TRBJ2-1; 7 bases are shared with TRBD2. Germline assignment: CDR1 MNHEY and CDR2 SMNVEV (reference sequence). Trimming took 6 bases from V and 8 from J; bases not matched to a gene: 10. The CDR3 has 14 amino acids. The CDR3 reads CASRGTILGDEQFF. The CDR3 coding sequence is TGTGCCAGCAGGGGGACTATCCTGGGCGATGAGCAGTTCTTC.

This rearrangement joins TRBV30 to TRBJ2-7, with 11 bases that match TRBD1. The CDR3 runs 15 residues. Germline V gene data show CDR1 as GTSNPN and CDR2 as SVGIG (reference sequence). With V trimmed by 5 bases and J by 4 bases, 10 bases remained unmatched. CDR3 sequence: CAWHLGQGAGYEQYF. The CDR3 coding sequence is TGTGCCTGGCACCTCGGACAGGGGGCGGGTTACGAGCAGTACTTC. The complete variable domain, with remaining parts taken from reference TRBV30 and TRBJ2-7, reads SQTIHQWPATLVQPVGSPLSLECTVEGTSNPNLYWYRQAAGRGLQLLFYSVGIGQISSEVPQNLSASRPQDRQFILSSKKLLLSDSGFYLCAWHLGQGAGYEQYFGPGTRLTVT.

The J gene is TRBJ2-5, the V gene TRBV19; TRBD2 matches at 7 bases. V was clipped by 3 bases and J by 5 bases; unmatched bases: 15. CDR3 length equals 17 residues. Germline CDR1 reads LNHDA; CDR2 reads SQIVND (reference sequence). CDR3 bases: TGTGCCAGTAGTATGGGCGCGGGACTAATCTTTCTTGAGACCCAGTACTTC. Translating it yields CASSMGAGLIFLETQYF. Full variable domain (rest looked up from reference TRBV19 and TRBJ2-5): DGGITQSPKYLFRKEGQNVTLSCEQNLNHDAMYWYRQDPGQGLRLIYYSQIVNDFQKGDIAEGYSVSREKKESFPLTVTSAQKNPTAFYLCASSMGAGLIFLETQYFGPGTRLLVL.

This clone was counted between two and nine times. The chain employs TRBV19 and TRBJ1-1, with a weak D call TRBD1 (6 bases). With 4 bases removed from V and 2 bases from J, the gap between germline ends came to 17 bases. Germline loops: CDR1 LNHDA, CDR2 SQIVND (reference sequence). CDR3 size: 16 residues. CDR3 loop: CASSKRHRAQNTEAFF. The CDR3 DNA reads as TGTGCCAGTAGTAAAAGACACAGGGCACAAAACACTGAAGCTTTCTTT.

The rearrangement uses TRBV18 and TRBJ2-7, with 8 nucleotides matching TRBD2. Germline values: CDR1 KGHSH, CDR2 LQKENI. Unmatched junction bases numbered 4, after V lost 6 bases and J lost 3 bases. The CDR3 spans 13 residues. CDR3 DNA sequence: TGTGCCAGCTCTAAAGCGGGAGACTACGAGCAGTACTTC. As protein: CASSKAGDYEQYF.

This clone appeared once. The V call is TRBV6-5, the J call TRBJ1-1; D unclear. V lost 4 bases and J 3 bases, leaving 9 bases between the germline ends. Germline assignment: CDR1 MNHEY and CDR2 SVGAGI. The CDR3 consists of 13 residues. CDR3 bases: TGTGCCAGCAGTTCGACCAGGTACACTGAAGCTTTCTTT. Translating it yields CASSSTRYTEAFF.

This clone was observed a handful of times. This chain uses TRBV2 with TRBJ1-2, with TRBD1 matching 7 bases. This CDR3 is built from 15 residues. The V and J ends lost 5 bases and 7 bases, in that order; junction bases with no gene match: 13. Germline assignment: CDR1 SNHLY and CDR2 FYNNEI. DNA for the CDR3: TGTGCCAGCAGTTACGAGACAGGGAGCGCCAGTGGCTACACCTTC. It yields the protein CASSYETGSASGYTF.

The rearrangement links TRBV19 to TRBJ1-1; D is possibly TRBD1 (5 bases). Trimming took off 9 bases at V and 1 base at J, with 15 bases between the two ends. Germline V gene sequence: CDR1 LNHDA, CDR2 SQIVND (reference sequence). CDR3 length: 14 amino acids. The CDR3 sequence: CASTTGLTNTEAFF. The DNA of the CDR3 is TGTGCCAGCACAACAGGACTAACGAACACTGAAGCTTTCTTT.

The chain joins TRBV2 to TRBJ1-2; 7 bases line up with TRBD1. The V segment lost 0 bases and the J segment 4 bases; nucleotides outside the gene matches: 5. The CDR3 length is 15 residues. The germline gives CDR1 SNHLY, CDR2 FYNNEI. CDR3: CASSEAAGGFYGYTF. The CDR3 DNA reads TGTGCCAGCAGTGAAGCGGCAGGGGGGTTCTATGGCTACACCTTC.

This clone was seen a handful of times. The V call is TRBV10-1, the J call TRBJ2-7, with 9 bases identical to TRBD2. Germline V gene lookup returns CDR1 WNHNN and CDR2 SYGVQD (reference sequence). The CDR3 runs 13 residues. J lost 3 bases, V lost 10 bases, and 7 bases had no gene match. In nucleotides, the CDR3 is TGCGCCATGCCGGGACTAGCTCTCTACGAGCAGTACTTC. Amino acids: CAMPGLALYEQYF.

This clone appeared once. The chain carries TRBV11-2 and TRBJ2-7, with 7 positions matching TRBD2. CDR1 SGHAT and CDR2 FQNNGV come from the germline V gene. This CDR3 has 16 amino acids. The trim removed 5 bases at V and 1 base at J, leaving 11 bases unmatched. CDR3 DNA: TGTGCCAGCAGCCCCCGGGTAGCGGGTCGGTCCTACGAGCAGTACTTC. This codes for CASSPRVAGRSYEQYF.

The chain uses TRBV3-1 (or the pseudogene TRBV3-2) and TRBJ1-2; D possibly corresponds to TRBD1 (5 bases). Deletions cut 2 bases from V and 0 bases from J, with 7 bases between. Germline V gives CDR1 LGHDT, CDR2 YNNKEL (reference sequence). The CDR3 covers 14 residues. The CDR3: CASSQKTANYGYTF. The CDR3 DNA sequence: TGTGCCAGCAGCCAAAAGACAGCTAACTATGGCTACACCTTC.